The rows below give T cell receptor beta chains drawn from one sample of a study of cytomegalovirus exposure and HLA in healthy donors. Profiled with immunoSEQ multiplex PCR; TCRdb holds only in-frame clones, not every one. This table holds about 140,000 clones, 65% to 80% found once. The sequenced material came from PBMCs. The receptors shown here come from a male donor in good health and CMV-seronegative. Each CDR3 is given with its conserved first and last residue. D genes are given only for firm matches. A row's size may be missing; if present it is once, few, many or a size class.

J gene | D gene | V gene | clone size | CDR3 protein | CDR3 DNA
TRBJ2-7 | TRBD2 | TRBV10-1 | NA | CARGGGARSDEQYF | TGCGCCAGGGGGGGAGGGGCCAGATCCGACGAGCAGTACTTC
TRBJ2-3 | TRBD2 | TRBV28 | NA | CASSPGLAGVLDTQYF | TGTGCCAGCAGCCCAGGACTAGCGGGAGTCTTGGATACGCAGTATTTT
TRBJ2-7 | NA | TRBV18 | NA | CASSPELIYEQYF | TGTGCCAGCTCACCAGAGCTAATCTACGAGCAGTACTTC
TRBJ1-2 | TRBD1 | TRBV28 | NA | CASSLFMDRPYGYTF | TGTGCCAGCAGTTTATTTATGGACAGGCCCTATGGCTACACCTTC
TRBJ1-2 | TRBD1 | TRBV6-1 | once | CASSRDSYGYTF | TGTGCCAGCAGTAGGGACAGCTATGGCTACACCTTC
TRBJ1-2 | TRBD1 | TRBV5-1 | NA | CASSFGTGDGYTF | TGCGCCAGCAGCTTTGGGACAGGGGATGGCTACACCTTC
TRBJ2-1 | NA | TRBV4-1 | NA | CASSLALGGDEQFF | TGCGCCAGCAGCCTTGCGCTAGGGGGGGATGAGCAGTTCTTC
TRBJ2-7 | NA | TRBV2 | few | CASTPVGVTSYEQYF | TGTGCCAGCACGCCGGTAGGGGTTACCTCCTACGAGCAGTACTTC
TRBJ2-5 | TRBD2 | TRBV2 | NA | CASNREEETQYF | TGTGCCAGTAACCGGGAGGAAGAGACCCAGTACTTC
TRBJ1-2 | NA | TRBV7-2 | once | CASSLEAAAAYGYTF | TGTGCCAGCAGCTTAGAAGCGGCGGCAGCCTATGGCTACACCTTC
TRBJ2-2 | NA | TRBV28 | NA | CASSFSGQRNSRGELFF | TGTGCCAGCAGTTTTTCCGGCCAGCGGAATAGTCGCGGGGAGCTGTTTTTT
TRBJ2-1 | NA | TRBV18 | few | CASSPLLADNEQFF | TGTGCCAGCTCACCCCTACTAGCTGACAATGAGCAGTTCTTC
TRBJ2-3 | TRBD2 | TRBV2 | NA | CASSLTKTGTSGRRGLTDTQYF | TGTGCCAGCAGTCTTACAAAAACCGGGACTAGCGGGAGGAGGGGGCTCACAGATACGCAGTATTTT